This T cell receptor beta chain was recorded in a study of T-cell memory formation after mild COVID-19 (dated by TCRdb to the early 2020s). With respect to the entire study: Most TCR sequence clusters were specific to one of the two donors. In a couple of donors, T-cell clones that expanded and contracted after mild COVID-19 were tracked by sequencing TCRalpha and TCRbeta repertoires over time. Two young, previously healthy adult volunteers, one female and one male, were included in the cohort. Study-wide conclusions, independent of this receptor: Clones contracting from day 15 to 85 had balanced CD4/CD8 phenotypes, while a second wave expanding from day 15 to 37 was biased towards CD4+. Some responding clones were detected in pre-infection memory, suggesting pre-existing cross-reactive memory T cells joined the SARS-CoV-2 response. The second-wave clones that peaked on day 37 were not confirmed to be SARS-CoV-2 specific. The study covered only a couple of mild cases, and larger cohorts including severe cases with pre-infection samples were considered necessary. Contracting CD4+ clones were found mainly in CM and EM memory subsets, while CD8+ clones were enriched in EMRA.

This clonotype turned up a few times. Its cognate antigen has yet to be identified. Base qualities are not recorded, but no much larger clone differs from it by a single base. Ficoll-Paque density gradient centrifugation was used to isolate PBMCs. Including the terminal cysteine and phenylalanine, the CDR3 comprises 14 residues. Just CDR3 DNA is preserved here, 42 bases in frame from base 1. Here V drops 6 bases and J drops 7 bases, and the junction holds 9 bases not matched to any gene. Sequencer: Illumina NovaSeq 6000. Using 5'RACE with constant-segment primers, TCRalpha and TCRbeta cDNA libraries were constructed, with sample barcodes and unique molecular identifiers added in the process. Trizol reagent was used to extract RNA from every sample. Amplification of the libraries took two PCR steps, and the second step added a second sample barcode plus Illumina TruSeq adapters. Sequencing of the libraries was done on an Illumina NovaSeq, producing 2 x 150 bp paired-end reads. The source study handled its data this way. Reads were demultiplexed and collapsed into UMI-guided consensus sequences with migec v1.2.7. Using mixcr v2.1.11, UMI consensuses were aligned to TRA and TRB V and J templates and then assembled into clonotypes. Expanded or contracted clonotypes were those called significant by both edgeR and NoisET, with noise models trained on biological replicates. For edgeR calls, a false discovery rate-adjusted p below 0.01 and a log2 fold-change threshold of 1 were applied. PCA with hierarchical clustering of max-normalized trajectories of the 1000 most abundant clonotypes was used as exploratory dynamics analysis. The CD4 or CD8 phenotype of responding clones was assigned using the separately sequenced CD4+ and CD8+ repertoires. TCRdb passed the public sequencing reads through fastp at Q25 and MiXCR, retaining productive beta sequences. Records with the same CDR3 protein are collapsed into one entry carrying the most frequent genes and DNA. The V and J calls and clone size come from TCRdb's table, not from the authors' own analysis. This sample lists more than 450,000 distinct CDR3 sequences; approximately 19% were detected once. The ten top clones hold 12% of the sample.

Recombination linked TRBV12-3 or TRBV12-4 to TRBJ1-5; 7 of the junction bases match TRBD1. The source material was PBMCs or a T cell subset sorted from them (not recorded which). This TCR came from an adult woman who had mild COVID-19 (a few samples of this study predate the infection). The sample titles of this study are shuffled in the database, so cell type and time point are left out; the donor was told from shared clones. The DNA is TGTGCCAGCAGCCCCGACAGGGTCTACCAGCCCCAGCATTTT. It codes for CASSPDRVYQPQHF.